The present TCR beta chain was sequenced within a study of graft-versus-host responses after intestinal transplantation (dated by TCRdb to 2020 to 2023). Some background on the complete study: Multivisceral, liver-intestinal, or isolated intestinal transplants were received by the recipients. Anti-thymocyte globulin induction was given to all recipients, followed by maintenance tacrolimus and steroids for roughly 3 years. Bulk TCR-beta CDR3 sequencing was used to track graft-versus-host and host-versus-graft alloreactive T cell clones in the graft, circulation and bone marrow after intestinal transplantation. To identify alloreactive clones, pre-transplant mixed lymphocyte reaction products were sequenced and compared with unstimulated pre-transplant donor and recipient T cells. The cohort enrolled under 25 intestinal transplant recipients including one retransplant, and a few patients lacking pretransplant specimens were excluded. A peak of at least 4% donor T cells among recipient peripheral blood mononuclear cells was the definition used for donor T cell macrochimerism. Samples from a few later patients were sequenced in-house on an Illumina MiSeq with MiXCR processing rather than by the commercial service. Study-level results and caveats: High GvH to HvG T cell clonal ratios were observed in the allografts of patients with donor T cell macrochimerism. GvH clones turned up in recipient bone marrow, with some appearing earlier in ileal mucosa or blood, a pattern consistent with an intestinal mucosal origin. The conclusions were limited by the relatively low number and heterogeneity of the intestinal transplant patients. Early after transplant, peak levels of circulating GvH clones were found to be associated with declines in HvG clones.

Receptor libraries were prepared by the immunoSEQ multiplex PCR assay. In most patients, genomic DNA was isolated using the Qiagen DNeasy Blood and Tissue Kit and sent frozen to Adaptive Biotechnologies for TCR sequencing. Adaptive Biotechnologies carried out high-throughput TCR-beta CDR3 sequencing of genomic DNA for most patients. In the source study's methods: Adaptive's ImmunoSEQ software supplied the TCR sequencing data for 15 to 20 patients, while MiXCR and VDJtools were used to process a few other patients. To correct CD4 versus CD8 sorting errors, sequences present in both subsets at a frequency ratio below 5:1 were removed. CDR3 nucleotide sequences shared between donor and recipient were removed because the origin of such sequences could not be assigned. At least 2-fold expansion over unstimulated cells and a minimum CFSE-low frequency of 0.002% (template counts) or 0.001% (read counts) were required for clones to be classified as alloreactive. Mappable clones were those detected in sequenced pre-transplant spleen, lymph node, or MLR CFSE-low populations of the donor or recipient. The cumulative frequency of alloreactive clones was calculated as a percentage of all sequences, weighted by copy number. TCRdb limited this immuneACCESS table to in-frame rearrangements with V and J called. A share of clones is missing; checked studies link under half to unresolved V genes, and the rest is unexplained. V, J and clone size were drawn from that table, and D and trimming were deduced from the DNA. The sample includes about 89,000 clones, with approximately 94% observed a single time. The biggest ten clones account for around 0.19% of the sample.

Of note for this clone: It lacks a known antigen. No qualities accompany the bases; no much larger clone lies one base away.

V drops 4 bases and J drops 0 bases, leaving 9 bases in between. The CDR3 numbers 14 residues from cysteine through phenylalanine. Of all the DNA, just the CDR3 is kept, 42 bases in frame from base 1. Via the germline V gene, CDR1 is MDHEN and CDR2 SYDVKM. According to the study, the label for this sample's time point signals: cells obtained before transplantation from donor or recipient. CD3+CD4+ and CD3+CD8+ populations were FACS-sorted from unstimulated pre-transplant donor and recipient cells taken from spleen or lymph nodes. Sequenced material: unstimulated CD4+ T cells sorted from spleen or lymph node cells, taken before transplant. Recombination connected TRBV28 to TRBJ2-5, with no reliable assignment of the D segment. The sequence was obtained from a human donor who was the organ donor for an intestinal transplant. This receptor carries the CDR3 CASSSRSYQETQYF. Read as DNA, the sequence is TGTGCCAGCAGTTCCCGCAGCTACCAAGAGACCCAGTACTTC.